This T cell receptor beta chain was recovered during a study of blood T cell repertoires in COVID-19. Turning to the study itself: The origin of the acute and convalescent COVID-19 samples was the United States, Italy and Spain.

The CDR3 spans 14 residues. J was trimmed by 7 bases and V by 5 bases; bases with no gene match: 6. CDR1 is SGHTA, CDR2 FQGNSA, per germline. The method was immunoSEQ multiplex PCR; TCRdb's version includes in-frame clones alone and lacks a portion of them. The sample consists of 90,000 to 110,000 clones, roughly 79% of them appearing once. Sequences were obtained from peripheral blood. The rearrangement links TRBV7-2 to TRBJ2-1, with 9 bases fitting TRBD1. The receptor's source is a woman aged 65 to 85 with acute or convalescent COVID-19. CDR3 in amino acids: CASSTRTGVNEQFF. The CDR3, as DNA: TGTGCCAGCAGCACCCGGACAGGGGTTAATGAGCAGTTCTTC.